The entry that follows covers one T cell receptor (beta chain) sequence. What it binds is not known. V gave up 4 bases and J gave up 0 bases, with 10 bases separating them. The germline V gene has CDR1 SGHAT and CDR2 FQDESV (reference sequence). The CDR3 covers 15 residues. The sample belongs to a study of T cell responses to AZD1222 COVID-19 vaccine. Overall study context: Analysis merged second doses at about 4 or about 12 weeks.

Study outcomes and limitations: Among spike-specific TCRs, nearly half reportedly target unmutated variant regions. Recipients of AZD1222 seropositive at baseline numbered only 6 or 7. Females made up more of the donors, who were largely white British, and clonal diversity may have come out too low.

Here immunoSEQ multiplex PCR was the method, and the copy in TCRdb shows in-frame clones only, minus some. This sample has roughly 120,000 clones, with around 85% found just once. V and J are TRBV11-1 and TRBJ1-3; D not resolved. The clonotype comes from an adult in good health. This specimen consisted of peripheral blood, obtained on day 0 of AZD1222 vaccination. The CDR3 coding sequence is TGTGCCAGCAGCTGGACGGCAAGCTCTGGAAACACCATATATTTT. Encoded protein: CASSWTASSGNTIYF.